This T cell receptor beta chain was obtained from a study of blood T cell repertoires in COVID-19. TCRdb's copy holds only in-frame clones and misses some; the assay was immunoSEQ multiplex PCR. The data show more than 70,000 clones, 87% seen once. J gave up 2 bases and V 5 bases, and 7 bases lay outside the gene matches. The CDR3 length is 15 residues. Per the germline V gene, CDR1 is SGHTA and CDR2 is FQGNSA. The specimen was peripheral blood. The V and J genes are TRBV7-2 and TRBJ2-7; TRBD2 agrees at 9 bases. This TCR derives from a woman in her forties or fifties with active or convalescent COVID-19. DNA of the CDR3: TGTGCCAGCAGCCAGGGGCTAGCGGGAACCTACGAGCAGTACTTC. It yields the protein CASSQGLAGTYEQYF.